What follows are 17 T cell receptor beta chains derived from one specimen sequenced in a study of blood T cell repertoires in COVID-19. The protocol was immunoSEQ multiplex PCR, while the TCRdb copy is restricted to in-frame clones and leaves out a portion. The table includes roughly 18,000 clones, 90% to 95% detected once. Input material: peripheral blood. Every receptor here comes from a human donor in a cohort sampled during active COVID-19.

This clone was detected only once. The rearrangement links TRBV27 to TRBJ1-1; 7 nucleotides line up with TRBD1. From germline, CDR1 is MNHEY and CDR2 SMNVEV (reference sequence). Losses at the gene ends were 3 bases for V and 5 bases for J; bases not matched to a gene: 6. The length of the CDR3 is 14 residues. In DNA, the CDR3 is TGTGCCAGCAGTTTTGTCAGGGGGGTGACTGAAGCTTTCTTT. This encodes CASSFVRGVTEAFF.

V is TRBV29-1 and J is TRBJ1-1; possible D gene TRBD1, 5 bases. Germline values: CDR1 SQVTM, CDR2 ANQGSEA. This CDR3 has 13 amino acids. Trimming stripped 7 bases from V and 4 bases from J, with 16 bases between. The CDR3 here is CSAFKGEGTEAFF. The CDR3 nucleotides are TGCAGCGCATTCAAAGGGGAAGGCACTGAAGCTTTCTTT.

As regards this clone: The sample has other DNA sequences that encode this CDR3 too. This chain links TRBV11-2 with TRBJ1-6; the match to TRBD1 covers 7 bases. With V trimmed by 3 bases and J by 7 bases, 6 bases remained unmatched. CDR1 is SGHAT and CDR2 is FQNNGV in the germline V gene. This CDR3 spans 15 amino acids. This CDR3 is CASSFQGRGNSPLHF. CDR3 sequence (DNA): TGTGCCAGCAGCTTCCAAGGCAGGGGGAATTCACCCCTCCACTTT.

The rearrangement uses TRBV5-8 and TRBJ1-6; no firm D call. Trimming pared 0 bases from V and 7 bases from J, leaving 11 bases between. This CDR3 is built from 15 residues. Germline V gives CDR1 SGHTS, CDR2 YDEGEE. The CDR3 loop reads CASSLGEGWNSPLHF. DNA of the CDR3: TGTGCCAGCAGCTTGGGGGAGGGCTGGAATTCACCCCTCCACTTT.

DNA for the CDR3: TGTGCCAGCAGCCAACCGGGACTAGGAGAATACGAGCAGTACTTC. It specifies CASSQPGLGEYEQYF. The V gene is TRBV4-2, the J gene TRBJ2-7; 8 bases match TRBD2. CDR3 length: 15 amino acids. V lost 2 bases to trimming and J lost 4 bases; unmatched junction nucleotides: 7. CDR1 and CDR2 (germline): LGHNA, YNFKEQ.

This sequence joins TRBV7-2 and TRBJ2-3; D is unresolved. Deletions cut 5 bases from V and 7 bases from J, with 10 bases between. Germline-derived CDR1 and CDR2 are SGHTA and FQGNSA. The CDR3 is made up of 12 amino acids. The CDR3 protein is CASSHRSYTQYF. The DNA of the CDR3 is TGTGCCAGCAGCCACCGGAGTTATACGCAGTATTTT.

This chain connects TRBV6-5 to TRBJ2-7, with TRBD1 as a possible D gene (6 bases). This CDR3 is built from 13 residues. In germline, CDR1 is MNHEY, CDR2 SVGAGI. Trimming cost V 0 bases and J 12 bases, with 15 bases left between them. CDR3 sequence reads: CASSYSPETGWYF. CDR3 DNA sequence: TGTGCCAGCAGTTACTCGCCGGAGACAGGATGGTACTTC.

Comment on this clone: Different DNA sequences within this sample yield the same CDR3. The rearrangement links TRBV9 to TRBJ1-1, with TRBD1 matching over 8 bases. The CDR3 contains 15 residues. The germline V gene encodes CDR1 SGDLS and CDR2 YYNGEE. After removal of 0 bases from V and 3 bases from J, the junction contained 4 bases not matched to a gene. CDR3 nucleotide sequence: TGTGCCAGCAGCGTAGGCCAGGGGGCGGACACTGAAGCTTTCTTT. Translation: CASSVGQGADTEAFF.

Comments on this clone: Relative to the germline gene, one junction end is altered; a read error may explain this. This chain links TRBV5-4 with TRBJ2-1; 13 nucleotides align to TRBD2. The CDR3 is made up of 15 amino acids. Germline V CDR1 and CDR2: SGHNT, YYREEE (reference sequence). Here the CDR3 reads CARSLELAGGGEQFF. The CDR3, as DNA: TGTGCCCGCAGCTTGGAACTAGCGGGGGGGGGAGAGCAGTTCTTC.

J is TRBJ2-1 and V is TRBV15; 11 positions match TRBD2. CDR3 size: 17 residues. Trimming took 1 base from V and 10 from J; bases not matched to a gene: 12. Germline V gene sequence: CDR1 LNHNV, CDR2 YYDKDF (reference sequence). The CDR3 spells CATSRAGSGRAPLEQFF. Here the CDR3 DNA reads TGTGCCACCAGCAGAGCGGGTAGCGGGAGGGCCCCATTAGAGCAGTTCTTC.

The CDR3 region has the DNA TGTGCCAGCAGTTCCCCTCGGGAGGCTGTCTATGGCTACACCTTC. It encodes CASSSPREAVYGYTF. The chain uses TRBV7-9 and TRBJ1-2; D ambiguous. V dropped 6 bases and J dropped 4 bases, with 18 bases sitting between them. CDR1 is SEHNR and CDR2 is FQNEAQ in the germline V gene (reference sequence). This CDR3 has 15 residues.

This clone occurred once. This sequence joins TRBV15 and TRBJ2-5; TRBD2 matches 10 bases. This CDR3 has 15 amino acids. Germline V gene data show CDR1 as LNHNV and CDR2 as YYDKDF (reference sequence). Trimming took 8 bases from V and 7 from J; bases not matched to a gene: 13. DNA for the CDR3: TGTGCCACCGACGAAAGCGGGAGGGGTCCGGGGACCCAGTACTTC. Translating it yields CATDESGRGPGTQYF.

The chain links TRBV2 to TRBJ2-3; 8 positions match TRBD1. V lost 7 bases and J lost 6; bases outside the gene matches: 9. CDR1 is SNHLY, CDR2 FYNNEI, per germline. There are 14 residues in the CDR3. The CDR3 DNA sequence: TGTGCCAGCAAAACGGACAGGGCGTTCGATACGCAGTATTTT. Its protein product is CASKTDRAFDTQYF. The complete variable domain, with remaining parts taken from reference TRBV2 and TRBJ2-3, reads EPEVTQTPSHQVTQMGQEVILRCVPISNHLYFYWYRQILGQKVEFLVSFYNNEISEKSEIFDDQFSVERPDGSNFTLKIRSTKLEDSAMYFCASKTDRAFDTQYFGPGTRLTVL.

The chain employs TRBV3-1 (or the pseudogene TRBV3-2) and TRBJ2-7; the D gene is possibly TRBD2 (6 bases). The germline CDR1 and CDR2 sequences are LGHDT and YNNKEL (reference sequence). This CDR3 has 13 amino acids. Deletions cut 4 bases from V and 3 bases from J, with 10 bases between. The CDR3 DNA reads TGTGCCAGCAGCCGCGGGGCTAGCTACGAGCAGTACTTC. Translating gives CASSRGASYEQYF.

This chain joins TRBV5-1 and TRBJ2-2; 8 positions agree with TRBD1. V was pared by 4 bases and J by 5 bases, with 10 bases of the junction left unmatched. Germline CDR1 and CDR2: SGHRS and YFSETQ. The CDR3 sequence is 16 residues long. CDR3 region: CASSPGQGGGTGELFF. In DNA, the CDR3 is TGCGCCAGCAGCCCTGGACAGGGAGGAGGAACCGGGGAGCTGTTTTTT.

The rearrangement joins TRBV6-4 to TRBJ2-1; TRBD2 is a possible D gene (6 bases). The CDR3 has 15 residues. Germline V CDR1 and CDR2: MRHNA, SNTAGT. Deletions cut 2 bases from V and 3 bases from J, with 11 bases between. The CDR3 here is CASSDGRPNYNEQFF. CDR3 nucleotides: TGTGCCAGCAGTGACGGGAGGCCCAACTACAATGAGCAGTTCTTC.

The chain joins TRBV7-9 to TRBJ2-5; 8 nucleotides line up with TRBD2. The CDR3 consists of 15 residues. Germline CDR1 and CDR2: SEHNR and FQNEAQ (reference sequence). V was clipped by 5 bases and J by 5 bases; unmatched bases: 10. The CDR3 sequence is CASSPPRGAGETQYF. The CDR3 DNA reads TGTGCCAGCAGCCCCCCGCGGGGGGCGGGGGAGACCCAGTACTTC. The whole variable domain, filled in from reference TRBV7-9 and TRBJ2-5, reads DTGVSQNPRHKITKRGQNVTFRCDPISEHNRLYWYRQTLGQGPEFLTYFQNEAQLEKSRLLSDRFSAERPKGSFSTLEIQRTEQGDSAMYLCASSPPRGAGETQYFGPGTRLLVL.